These 22 T cell receptor beta chains originate from one sample sequenced in a study of blood T cell repertoires in COVID-19 (dated by TCRdb to between 2020 and 2021). Library preparation employed the immunoSEQ multiplex PCR assay. Sourced from immuneACCESS, this table was stored by TCRdb with only in-frame sequences that have V and J called. A share of the clones is absent; for the studies checked, an unresolved V gene accounts for under half, and the remainder has no known explanation. Recorded for this sample are 470,000 or so clones; about 90% of them occurred a single time. Jointly, the top ten make up 1.5% to 2% of the sample. Sample: PBMCs or T cells enriched from blood (not recorded which). Receptors originate from a woman under 30 with acute COVID-19.

The rearrangement links TRBV5-4 to TRBJ1-1; 9 bases align to TRBD1. V dropped 0 bases and J dropped 9; count of bases not matched to a gene: 9. The CDR3 is made up of 15 amino acids. Germline assignment: CDR1 SGHNT and CDR2 YYREEE (reference sequence). The CDR3 protein is CASSLGTGDDGKAFF. In DNA form, the CDR3 reads TGTGCCAGCAGCTTGGGGACAGGGGATGACGGGAAAGCTTTCTTT.

This chain joins TRBV3-1 (or the pseudogene TRBV3-2) and TRBJ2-3, with D perhaps TRBD2 (7 bases). CDR1 is LGHDT, CDR2 YNNKEL, per germline (reference sequence). The CDR3 length is 14 residues. V was trimmed by 4 bases and J by 2 bases, leaving 10 bases between them. The CDR3 nucleotides read TGTGCCAGCAGCCTCGGGGGGCCCACAGATACGCAGTATTTT. As protein: CASSLGGPTDTQYF.

The chain links TRBV7-9 to TRBJ1-5; 12 bases are a match to TRBD1. V shed 5 bases, J shed 5 bases, and the junction held 10 bases outside the gene matches. The CDR3 length is 17 residues. Germline CDR1 SEHNR, CDR2 FQNEAQ (reference sequence). Here the CDR3 reads CASSRGGDRGRDQPQHF. Written as DNA, the CDR3 is TGTGCCAGCAGCCGGGGAGGGGACAGGGGGCGCGATCAGCCCCAGCATTTT.

The chain couples TRBV11-2 to TRBJ2-1; the match to TRBD2 covers 7 bases. The length of the CDR3 is 14 residues. The germline CDR1 and CDR2 sequences are SGHAT and FQNNGV. Germline trimming cut 5 bases from V and 6 bases from J; bases unmatched to any gene: 7. This CDR3 reads CASSPGLVSNEQFF. CDR3 DNA sequence: TGTGCCAGCAGCCCTGGACTAGTTTCCAATGAGCAGTTCTTC.

This clone is a singleton in its sample. V is TRBV4-1 and J is TRBJ1-1; maybe TRBD1 (6 bases). The CDR3 contains 14 residues. CDR1 is MGHRA and CDR2 is YSYEKL in the germline V gene. Trimming left V 1 base short and J 5 bases short, with 11 bases between. The CDR3 DNA sequence: TGCGCCAGCAGCCAAGTCCTACAGGGAACTGAAGCTTTCTTT. Amino acid sequence: CASSQVLQGTEAFF.

The chain employs TRBV5-1 and TRBJ1-1, with 7 bases that match TRBD1. Trimming removed 4 bases from V and 1 base from J; junction bases left unmatched: 10. Germline V gene lookup returns CDR1 SGHRS and CDR2 YFSETQ. This CDR3 is 16 amino acids long. Written as DNA, the CDR3 is TGCGCCAGCAGCCAAAAATTTGGACAGGCGAACACTGAAGCTTTCTTT. Translating gives CASSQKFGQANTEAFF.

About this clone: Other DNA sequences from this sample encode an identical CDR3 as well. CDR3 loop: CASSLTGPNQPQHF. CDR3 in DNA: TGTGCCAGCAGCTTAACAGGGCCAAATCAGCCCCAGCATTTT. This sequence joins TRBV7-9 and TRBJ1-5, with a weak D call TRBD1 (6 bases). Germline values: CDR1 SEHNR, CDR2 FQNEAQ (reference sequence). The germline V and J ends were trimmed by 2 bases and 4 bases, with 9 bases remaining between them. This CDR3 region has 14 residues. The full variable domain, its missing parts supplied by reference TRBV7-9 and TRBJ1-5, is DTGVSQNPRHKITKRGQNVTFRCDPISEHNRLYWYRQTLGQGPEFLTYFQNEAQLEKSRLLSDRFSAERPKGSFSTLEIQRTEQGDSAMYLCASSLTGPNQPQHFGDGTRLSIL.

Only one count was recorded for this clone. The genes are TRBV15 and TRBJ1-1, with 8 positions matching TRBD1. Trimming at V came to 3 bases and at J to 5 bases, leaving 20 bases not matched to a gene. This CDR3 has 19 amino acids. From germline, CDR1 is LNHNV and CDR2 YYDKDF (reference sequence). CDR3 protein: CATSRVKFFQGAGGTEAFF. The CDR3 DNA follows: TGTGCCACCAGCAGGGTAAAATTCTTTCAGGGGGCCGGAGGAACTGAAGCTTTCTTT.

A word on this clone: The junction differs from germline at one of its ends, possibly a read error. This chain joins TRBV5-6 and TRBJ2-5, with D uncertain. CDR1 is SGHDT and CDR2 is YYEEEE in the germline V gene. This CDR3 region has 15 residues. The CDR3 here is CASSLARKYQETQYF. The CDR3 nucleotides are TGTGCCAGCAGTTTGGCTAGGAAGTACCAAGAGACCCAGTACTTC.

This clone is a singleton in its sample. This rearrangement joins TRBV10-2 to TRBJ1-4; D is possibly TRBD1 (5 bases). Per germline, CDR1 WSHSY and CDR2 SAAADI. This CDR3 region has 16 residues. Deletions cut 0 bases from V and 4 bases from J, with 12 bases between. CDR3 DNA: TGCGCCAGCAGTGAGTCCGGCGGGGCTATTAATGAAAAACTGTTTTTT. The encoded protein is CASSESGGAINEKLFF.

In DNA form, the CDR3 reads TGTGCCAGCAGCTTAGCCCTCGAGAGGAACACTGAAGCTTTCTTT. Translating gives CASSLALERNTEAFF. The rearrangement links TRBV7-8 to TRBJ1-1; D not resolved. CDR3 length equals 15 residues. Deletions cut 0 bases from V and 1 base from J, with 9 bases between. The germline V gene encodes CDR1 SGHVS and CDR2 FQNEAQ.

The rearrangement links TRBV28 to TRBJ2-5; D is uncertain. The CDR3 consists of 11 residues. Germline values: CDR1 MDHEN, CDR2 SYDVKM. V lost 5 bases to trimming and J lost 2 bases, with 3 bases between them. In DNA form, the CDR3 reads TGTGCCAGCAGTGTACAAGAGACCCAGTACTTC. It specifies CASSVQETQYF. Together with reference TRBV28 and TRBJ2-5, the CDR3 gives the full variable domain: DVKVTQSSRYLVKRTGEKVFLECVQDMDHENMFWYRQDPGLGLRLIYFSYDVKMKEKGDIPEGYSVSREKKERFSLILESASTNQTSMYLCASSVQETQYFGPGTRLLVL.

This clone has just a few counts. This sequence joins TRBV2 and TRBJ1-1, with D uncertain. Germline CDR1 reads SNHLY; CDR2 reads FYNNEI. The CDR3 has 14 residues. The V and J ends lost 2 bases and 10 bases respectively, with 17 bases between them. The DNA for the CDR3 is TGTGCCAGCAGTGAAAGGGTGGCGGGGATGGGAGCTTTCTTT. Translation: CASSERVAGMGAFF.

This clone was recorded a few times. The gene calls are TRBV23-1 and TRBJ1-2; TRBD1 aligns across 7 bases. TRBV23-1 is designated an ORF whose function remains uncertain. There are 12 residues in the CDR3. Losses at the gene ends were 3 bases for V and 5 bases for J; bases not matched to a gene: 0. In DNA, the CDR3 is TGCGCCAGCAGTCAGGGACAGTATGGCTACACCTTC. It specifies CASSQGQYGYTF.

The V call is TRBV9, the J call TRBJ2-7; TRBD1 is a possible D gene (6 bases). Germline V CDR1 and CDR2: SGDLS, YYNGEE. V was pared by 4 bases and J by 7 bases, with 18 bases between. CDR3 length: 14 amino acids. CDR3 loop: CASSPGALLGEQYF. CDR3 sequence (DNA): TGTGCCAGCAGCCCAGGGGCCCTCTTGGGGGAGCAGTACTTC. The full variable domain, in which reference TRBV9 and TRBJ2-7 provide the parts outside the CDR3, is DSGVTQTPKHLITATGQRVTLRCSPRSGDLSVYWYQQSLDQGLQFLIQYYNGEERAKGNILERFSAQQFPDLHSELNLSSLELGDSALYFCASSPGALLGEQYFGPGTRLTVT.

This clone was detected once. V and J are TRBV6-4 and TRBJ2-3, with TRBD1 identical over 10 bases. This CDR3 has 16 amino acids. The V gene end was trimmed by 0 bases and the J gene end by 6 bases; junction bases not matched to a gene: 6. Germline-derived CDR1 and CDR2 are MRHNA and SNTAGT. The CDR3 DNA follows: TGTGCCAGCAGTGACTCCGCGACAGGGGGCTCTGATACGCAGTATTTT. Protein sequence: CASSDSATGGSDTQYF.

The chain couples TRBV11-2 to TRBJ1-2; D may be TRBD1 (5 bases). Per germline, CDR1 SGHAT and CDR2 FQNNGV. This CDR3 contains 13 residues. The V and J ends lost 5 bases and 4 bases respectively, with 11 bases between them. CDR3 sequence reads: CASSAGLIYGYTF. As DNA, the CDR3 is TGTGCCAGCAGCGCGGGACTGATCTATGGCTACACCTTC.

The chain carries TRBV6-5 and TRBJ2-1; TRBD2 matches at 11 bases. With 2 bases clipped from V and 5 bases from J, the junction kept 2 bases outside the gene matches. CDR3 length equals 15 residues. The V gene's germline CDR1 is MNHEY and CDR2 SVGAGI. The CDR3, as DNA: TGTGCCAGCAGTTACACTAGCGGGAGTGACAATGAGCAGTTCTTC. Amino acid sequence: CASSYTSGSDNEQFF.

Here the CDR3 DNA reads TGTGCCAGCAGCTTCGAGACAGGGAAAGGAGGCTACACCTTC. This translates into CASSFETGKGGYTF. The chain recombines TRBV7-2 with TRBJ1-2; TRBD1 aligns across 7 bases. This CDR3 has 14 amino acids. The germline gives CDR1 SGHTA, CDR2 FQGNSA. With V trimmed by 3 bases and J by 8 bases, 9 bases remained unmatched. Drawing the rest from reference TRBV7-2 and TRBJ1-2, the complete variable domain is GAGVSQSPSNKVTEKGKDVELRCDPISGHTALYWYRQSLGQGLEFLIYFQGNSAPDKSGLPSDRFSAERTGGSVSTLTIQRTQQEDSAVYLCASSFETGKGGYTFGSGTRLTVV.

The chain employs TRBV28 and TRBJ1-1, with a weak D call TRBD1 (5 bases). Germline assignment: CDR1 MDHEN and CDR2 SYDVKM. V lost 3 bases and J lost 5, with 16 bases in between. This CDR3 contains 15 residues. Here the CDR3 DNA reads TGTGCCAGCAGTTTCGGCGGGAAGGGGTGGACTGAAGCTTTCTTT. It specifies CASSFGGKGWTEAFF.

This clone was seen a handful of times. The rearrangement joins TRBV27 to TRBJ2-1; 11 positions agree with TRBD2. Germline CDR1 MNHEY, CDR2 SMNVEV (reference sequence). J was trimmed by 2 bases and V by 4 bases; bases with no gene match: 7. The CDR3 covers 17 residues. This chain's CDR3 is CASSSFGLAGTYNEQFF. DNA for the CDR3: TGTGCCAGCAGTTCCTTCGGACTAGCGGGTACCTACAATGAGCAGTTCTTC.

The chain has TRBV7-9 and TRBJ1-3; D possibly corresponds to TRBD1 (6 bases). CDR1 is SEHNR, CDR2 FQNEAQ, per germline (reference sequence). The CDR3 extends over 18 amino acids. V was trimmed by 3 bases and J by 0 bases, leaving 18 bases between them. The CDR3 sequence is CASSLGYRGGHSGNTIYF. DNA of the CDR3: TGTGCCAGCAGCTTGGGCTATCGGGGGGGACACTCTGGAAACACCATATATTTT.